Below, 23 T cell receptor beta chains from the same sample are listed, as sequenced in a study of Ad26.COV2.S vaccination and SARS-CoV-2 variants (dated by TCRdb to about 2021). The intended sense of this specimen's treatment or condition label: 19 received Ad26.COV2.S at low or high dose, single or two shots; 5 received placebo; per-sample allocation not given. Repertoires of vaccine and placebo recipients were sequenced from samples taken on day 63 after the first injection. Libraries were prepared through the immunoSEQ multiplex PCR assay. TCRdb mirrors the immuneACCESS table, restricted to in-frame sequences. Some clones are absent from its copies; in checked studies, under half trace to an unresolved V gene, and the reason for the others is unknown. The table for this sample lists 440,000 or so clones; roughly 87% of them were counted only once. Together, the top ten hold about 1.5% of the sample.

Sequenced material: peripheral blood, taken in a trial of Ad26.COV2.S vaccine versus placebo. The origin of the receptors is a person aged 18-65 years who received the Ad26.COV2.S COVID-19 vaccine or a placebo.

The rearrangement joins TRBV7-9 to TRBJ2-2, with a weak D call TRBD1 (6 bases). Germline V gene data show CDR1 as SEHNR and CDR2 as FQNEAQ (reference sequence). V was shortened by 5 bases and J by 2 bases, with 12 bases between the two germline ends. CDR3 length: 15 amino acids. The CDR3 nucleotides are TGTGCCAGCAGCACCCGACAGGACAACACCGGGGAGCTGTTTTTT. Translated: CASSTRQDNTGELFF.

This clone was observed a few times. The genes are TRBV5-1 and TRBJ1-2; a possible D gene is TRBD1 (5 bases). From germline, CDR1 is SGHRS and CDR2 YFSETQ. The V and J ends lost 2 bases and 2 bases respectively, with 16 bases between them. This CDR3 region has 16 residues. CDR3 bases: TGCGCCAGCAGCTTCGGACATGGGAAGCAGAACTATGGCTACACCTTC. Translated: CASSFGHGKQNYGYTF.

The chain combines TRBV6-6 with TRBJ2-1; possible D gene TRBD2, 5 bases. Germline V gene data show CDR1 as MNHNY and CDR2 as SVGAGI (reference sequence). CDR3 length: 15 amino acids. Trimming left V 2 bases short and J 5 bases short, with 13 bases between. The CDR3 DNA sequence: TGTGCCAGCAGTTACCCCCCGGACGGGAACAATGAGCAGTTCTTC. This codes for CASSYPPDGNNEQFF.

This chain uses TRBV9 with TRBJ2-7; 9 positions agree with TRBD1. The germline V gene encodes CDR1 SGDLS and CDR2 YYNGEE. The CDR3 runs to 15 residues. J lost 5 bases, V lost 4 bases, and 10 bases had no gene match. The CDR3 sequence: CASSLPGQGGDEQYF. CDR3 nucleotides: TGTGCCAGCAGCCTCCCGGGACAGGGTGGCGACGAGCAGTACTTC. The full variable domain, its missing parts supplied by reference TRBV9 and TRBJ2-7, is DSGVTQTPKHLITATGQRVTLRCSPRSGDLSVYWYQQSLDQGLQFLIQYYNGEERAKGNILERFSAQQFPDLHSELNLSSLELGDSALYFCASSLPGQGGDEQYFGPGTRLTVT.

The V and J genes are TRBV28 and TRBJ1-2; unclear D gene. CDR3 length: 12 amino acids. V gave up 6 bases and J gave up 7 bases, with 12 bases separating them. Per the germline V gene, CDR1 is MDHEN and CDR2 is SYDVKM. Written as DNA, the CDR3 is TGTGCCAGCAGCCGCACAACCCGTGGCTACACCTTC. Translating it yields CASSRTTRGYTF.

The chain joins TRBV6-2 or TRBV6-3 to TRBJ2-1; 13 nucleotides agree with TRBD2. The CDR3 is 15 residues long. Germline lookup yields CDR1 MNHEY and CDR2 SVGEGT. The J segment lost 6 bases and the V segment lost 4 bases, leaving 3 bases of the junction unmatched. The CDR3 spells CASSLLAGGRNEQFF. The DNA of the CDR3 is TGTGCCAGCAGTTTACTAGCGGGGGGGCGCAATGAGCAGTTCTTC.

The chain couples TRBV28 to TRBJ1-5, with D hard to call. With 4 bases removed from V and 0 bases from J, the gap between germline ends came to 16 bases. This CDR3 contains 17 residues. The germline V gene has CDR1 MDHEN and CDR2 SYDVKM. The CDR3 DNA reads as TGTGCCAGCAGTTCCTCTAAGGACTTTTATAGCAATCAGCCCCAGCATTTT. Translating gives CASSSSKDFYSNQPQHF. The complete variable domain, with remaining parts taken from reference TRBV28 and TRBJ1-5, reads DVKVTQSSRYLVKRTGEKVFLECVQDMDHENMFWYRQDPGLGLRLIYFSYDVKMKEKGDIPEGYSVSREKKERFSLILESASTNQTSMYLCASSSSKDFYSNQPQHFGDGTRLSIL.

CDR3 sequence reads: CASSRRGSETQYF. The CDR3 nucleotides are TGTGCCAGCTCACGCAGGGGATCGGAGACCCAGTACTTC. The rearrangement uses TRBV18 and TRBJ2-5; tentative D call: TRBD1 (6 bases). The germline V gene has CDR1 KGHSH and CDR2 LQKENI. The CDR3 length is 13 residues. Between the trimmed V and J ends, which lost 4 bases and 5 bases, there was a span of 11 bases.

J is TRBJ2-1 and V is TRBV11-3, with 8 bases identical to TRBD2. The trim removed 2 bases at V and 0 bases at J, leaving 6 bases unmatched. Germline V lookup: CDR1 SGHNT, CDR2 YENEEA. This CDR3 is 17 amino acids long. The CDR3 DNA reads TGTGCCAGCAGCTTAAGTGGCGGGGGGAGCTCCTACAATGAGCAGTTCTTC. Translating gives CASSLSGGGSSYNEQFF. The whole variable domain, filled in from reference TRBV11-3 and TRBJ2-1, reads EAGVVQSPRYKIIEKKQPVAFWCNPISGHNTLYWYLQNLGQGPELLIRYENEEAVDDSQLPKDRFSAERLKGVDSTLKIQPAELGDSAVYLCASSLSGGGSSYNEQFFGPGTRLTVL.

J is TRBJ1-6 and V is TRBV9, with D unresolved. V gave up 0 bases and J gave up 6 bases, with 7 bases separating them. The CDR3 is 14 residues long. Germline V gives CDR1 SGDLS, CDR2 YYNGEE. CDR3 residues: CASSVGMVNSPLHF. As DNA, the CDR3 is TGTGCCAGCAGCGTAGGGATGGTTAATTCACCCCTCCACTTT. Using reference TRBV9 and TRBJ1-6 for the parts outside the CDR3, the full variable domain is DSGVTQTPKHLITATGQRVTLRCSPRSGDLSVYWYQQSLDQGLQFLIQYYNGEERAKGNILERFSAQQFPDLHSELNLSSLELGDSALYFCASSVGMVNSPLHFGNGTRLTVT.

J is TRBJ2-7 and V is TRBV9; 10 bases line up with TRBD2. The germline CDR1 and CDR2 sequences are SGDLS and YYNGEE. Trimming cost V 3 bases and J 5 bases; bases outside gene matches: 11. The CDR3 sequence is 16 residues long. CDR3 in amino acids: CASSASPTSGNNEQYF. In DNA form, the CDR3 reads TGTGCCAGCAGCGCTTCTCCAACTAGCGGGAATAACGAGCAGTACTTC.

The chain uses TRBV7-2 and TRBJ2-7; D remains unclear. This CDR3 comprises 13 residues. Trimming stripped 3 bases from V and 0 bases from J, with 6 bases between. CDR1 is SGHTA, CDR2 FQGNSA, per germline. The CDR3 nucleotides are TGTGCCAGCAGCTTTGGGGTCTCCTACGAGCAGTACTTC. It is translated as CASSFGVSYEQYF.

The J gene is TRBJ2-1, the V gene TRBV19, with 10 bases fitting TRBD2. With V trimmed by 7 bases and J by 1 base, 4 bases remained unmatched. Germline CDR1 is LNHDA and CDR2 is SQIVND (reference sequence). The CDR3 runs to 15 residues. The CDR3 loop reads CASKKREGSYNEQFF. Written as DNA, the CDR3 is TGTGCCAGTAAAAAGCGGGAGGGGTCCTACAATGAGCAGTTCTTC.

This sequence joins TRBV6-5 and TRBJ2-1; no firm D call. Trimming pared 0 bases from V and 2 bases from J, leaving 8 bases between. CDR1 and CDR2 from the germline V gene are MNHEY and SVGAGI. CDR3 length: 15 amino acids. CDR3 coding DNA: TGTGCCAGCAGTTACTCGATGGAGCCCTACAATGAGCAGTTCTTC. Its translation is CASSYSMEPYNEQFF.

The rearrangement joins TRBV7-2 to TRBJ2-5; 7 bases align to TRBD1. The trim removed 5 bases at V and 7 bases at J, leaving 13 bases unmatched. The germline V gene has CDR1 SGHTA and CDR2 FQGNSA. This CDR3 comprises 15 residues. The CDR3 DNA is TGTGCCAGCAGCCCCAGGGGACAGACCAAGGGGACCCAGTACTTC. Its protein product is CASSPRGQTKGTQYF.

CDR3 nucleotide sequence: TGTGCCAGCAGTCCCAGGTTCGGCAAAAACATTCAGTACTTC. This codes for CASSPRFGKNIQYF. The chain has TRBV28 and TRBJ2-4; no definite D call. V was shortened by 5 bases and J by 3 bases, with 11 bases between the two germline ends. The germline gives CDR1 MDHEN, CDR2 SYDVKM. The CDR3 has 14 residues.

The V call is TRBV5-1, the J call TRBJ2-1; weak D call: TRBD2 (5 bases). The length of the CDR3 is 18 residues. Germline V gives CDR1 SGHRS, CDR2 YFSETQ. Deletions cut 0 bases from V and 2 bases from J, with 18 bases between. CDR3 nucleotide sequence: TGCGCCAGCAGCTTGGCCGGGAACGCGCAGAGGGCCTACAATGAGCAGTTCTTC. This codes for CASSLAGNAQRAYNEQFF. The entire variable domain, with the rest obtained from reference TRBV5-1 and TRBJ2-1, is as follows: KAGVTQTPRYLIKTRGQQVTLSCSPISGHRSVSWYQQTPGQGLQFLFEYFSETQRNKGNFPGRFSGRQFSNSRSEMNVSTLELGDSALYLCASSLAGNAQRAYNEQFFGPGTRLTVL.

This sequence joins TRBV2 and TRBJ2-7; D ambiguous. The CDR3 extends over 12 amino acids. The V end was cut by 1 base, the J end by 3 bases, with 4 bases between. The germline gives CDR1 SNHLY, CDR2 FYNNEI. The CDR3 region has the DNA TGTGCCAGCAGTGAAGGGGTCTACGAGCAGTACTTC. As protein: CASSEGVYEQYF.

The V gene is TRBV28, the J gene TRBJ2-3; either TRBD1 or TRBD2 may fit D (5 bases each). CDR1 is MDHEN, CDR2 SYDVKM, per germline. V was pared by 1 base and J by 1 base, with 21 bases between. The CDR3 extends over 19 amino acids. The DNA of the CDR3 is TGTGCCAGCAGTTTATATGGCCCGTCGGGACCGCTAGGCACAGATACGCAGTATTTT. The encoded protein is CASSLYGPSGPLGTDTQYF.

The chain combines TRBV5-1 with TRBJ2-7; 8 positions match TRBD2. Germline V gene lookup returns CDR1 SGHRS and CDR2 YFSETQ. The CDR3 has 16 amino acids. J was trimmed by 1 base and V by 2 bases; bases with no gene match: 8. The CDR3 reads CASSLSGGDASYEQYF. CDR3 coding DNA: TGCGCCAGCAGCTTATCCGGGGGGGACGCATCCTACGAGCAGTACTTC.

CDR3 residues: CASSLELAQYF. The CDR3 DNA follows: TGTGCCAGCAGTTTAGAACTCGCGCAGTATTTT. The chain has TRBV28 and TRBJ2-3; D ambiguous. The CDR3 covers 11 residues. The ends were cut back, 2 bases at V and 10 bases at J, with 7 bases in the middle. Germline CDR1 and CDR2: MDHEN and SYDVKM.

This chain joins TRBV5-1 and TRBJ2-2, with D perhaps matching TRBD1 (6 bases). Germline loops: CDR1 SGHRS, CDR2 YFSETQ. The germline V and J ends were trimmed by 4 bases and 3 bases, with 19 bases remaining between them. The CDR3 runs 17 residues. The CDR3 bases are TGCGCCAGCAGCCCAGGCCTACAGGGAGCGGACACCGGGGAGCTGTTTTTT. It translates to CASSPGLQGADTGELFF.

The chain joins TRBV5-8 to TRBJ2-1; TRBD2 matches at 7 bases. The CDR3 covers 13 residues. With V trimmed by 1 base and J by 8 bases, 3 bases remained unmatched. From germline, CDR1 is SGHTS and CDR2 YDEGEE. CDR3 nucleotide sequence: TGTGCCAGCAGCTTGAAACTAGCGTATGAGCAGTTCTTC. This encodes CASSLKLAYEQFF.